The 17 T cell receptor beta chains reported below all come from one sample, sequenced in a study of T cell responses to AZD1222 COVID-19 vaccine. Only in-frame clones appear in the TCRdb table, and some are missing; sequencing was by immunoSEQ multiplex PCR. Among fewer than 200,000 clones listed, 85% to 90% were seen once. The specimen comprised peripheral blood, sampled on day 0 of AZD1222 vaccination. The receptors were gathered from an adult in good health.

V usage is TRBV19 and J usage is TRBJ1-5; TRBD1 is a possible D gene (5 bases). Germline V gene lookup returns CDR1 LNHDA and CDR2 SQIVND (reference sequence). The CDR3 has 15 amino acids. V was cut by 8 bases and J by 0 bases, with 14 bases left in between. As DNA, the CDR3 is TGTGCCAGTCGACTCGGGGGTTATAGCAATCAGCCCCAGCATTTT. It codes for CASRLGGYSNQPQHF.

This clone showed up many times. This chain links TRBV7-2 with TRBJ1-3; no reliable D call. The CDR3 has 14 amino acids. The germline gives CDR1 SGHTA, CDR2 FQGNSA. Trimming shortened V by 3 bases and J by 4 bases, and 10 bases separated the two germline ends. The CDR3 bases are TGTGCCAGCAGCTTGGGCAGCTTAGGAAACACCATATATTTT. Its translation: CASSLGSLGNTIYF.

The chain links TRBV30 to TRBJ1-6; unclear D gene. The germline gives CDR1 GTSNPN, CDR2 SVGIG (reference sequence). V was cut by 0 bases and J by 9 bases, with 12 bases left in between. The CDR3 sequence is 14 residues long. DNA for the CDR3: TGTGCCTGGAGTGTAGGGAATACAGTTTCACCCCTCCACTTT. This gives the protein CAWSVGNTVSPLHF.

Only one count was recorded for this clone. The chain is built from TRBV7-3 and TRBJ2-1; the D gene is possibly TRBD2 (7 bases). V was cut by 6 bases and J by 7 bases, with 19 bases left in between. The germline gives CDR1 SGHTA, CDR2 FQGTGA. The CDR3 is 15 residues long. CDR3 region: CASRAAGVGANEQFF. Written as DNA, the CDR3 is TGTGCCAGCAGGGCCGCGGGAGTGGGGGCGAATGAGCAGTTCTTC.

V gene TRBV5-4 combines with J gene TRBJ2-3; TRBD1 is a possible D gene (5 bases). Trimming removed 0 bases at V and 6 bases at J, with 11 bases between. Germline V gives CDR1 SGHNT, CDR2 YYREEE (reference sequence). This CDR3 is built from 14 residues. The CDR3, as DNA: TGTGCCAGCAGCTTGGGGTGGGCAGGGGATACGCAGTATTTT. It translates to CASSLGWAGDTQYF.

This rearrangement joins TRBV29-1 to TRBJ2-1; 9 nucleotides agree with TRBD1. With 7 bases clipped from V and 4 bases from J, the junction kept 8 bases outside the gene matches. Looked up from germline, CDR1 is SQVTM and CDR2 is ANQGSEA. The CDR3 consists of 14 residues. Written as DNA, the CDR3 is TGCAGCGGGAAGGACAGGGGACCTTACAATGAGCAGTTCTTC. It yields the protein CSGKDRGPYNEQFF.

The CDR3 loop is CASSSRDRNTEAFF. The CDR3 nucleotides read TGTGCCAGCAGTTCGAGGGACAGGAACACTGAAGCTTTCTTT. This chain joins TRBV27 and TRBJ1-1, with 7 nucleotides matching TRBD1. The CDR3 is made up of 14 amino acids. CDR1 is MNHEY and CDR2 is SMNVEV in the germline V gene (reference sequence). V shed 4 bases, J shed 1 base, and the junction held 3 bases outside the gene matches.

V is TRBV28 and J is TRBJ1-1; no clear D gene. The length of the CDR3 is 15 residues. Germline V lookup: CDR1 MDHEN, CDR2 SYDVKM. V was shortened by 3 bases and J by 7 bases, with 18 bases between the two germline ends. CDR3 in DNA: TGTGCCAGCAGTTTTGCGGTTATGGGCTTAGGTGAAGCTTTCTTT. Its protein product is CASSFAVMGLGEAFF.

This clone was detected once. The chain's CDR3 is CASMRGNEKLFF. CDR3 nucleotides: TGTGCCAGCATGCGGGGAAATGAAAAACTGTTTTTT. The J gene is TRBJ1-4, the V gene TRBV28; D is unclear. Per germline, CDR1 MDHEN and CDR2 SYDVKM. The length of the CDR3 is 12 residues. Trimming removed 7 bases at V and 5 bases at J, with 8 bases between.

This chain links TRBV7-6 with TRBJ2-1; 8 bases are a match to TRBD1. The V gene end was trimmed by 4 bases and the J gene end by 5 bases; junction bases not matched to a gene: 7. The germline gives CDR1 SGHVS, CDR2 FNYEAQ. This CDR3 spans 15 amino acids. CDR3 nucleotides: TGTGCCAGCAGCTCTAGACAGGGGCTGGACAATGAGCAGTTCTTC. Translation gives CASSSRQGLDNEQFF.

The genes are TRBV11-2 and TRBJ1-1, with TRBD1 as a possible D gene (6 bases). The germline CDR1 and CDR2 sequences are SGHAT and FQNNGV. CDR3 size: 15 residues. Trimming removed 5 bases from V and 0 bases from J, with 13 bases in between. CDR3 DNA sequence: TGTGCCAGCAGCAGAACAGGGCCCATGAACACTGAAGCTTTCTTT. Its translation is CASSRTGPMNTEAFF.

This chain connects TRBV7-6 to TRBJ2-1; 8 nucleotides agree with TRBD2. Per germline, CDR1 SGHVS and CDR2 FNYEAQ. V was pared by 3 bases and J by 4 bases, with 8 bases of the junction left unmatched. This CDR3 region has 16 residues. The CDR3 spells CASSFNAGGSYNEQFF. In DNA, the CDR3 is TGTGCCAGCAGCTTTAACGCGGGAGGTTCTTACAATGAGCAGTTCTTC. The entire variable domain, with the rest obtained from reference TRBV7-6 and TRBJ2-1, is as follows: GAGVSQSPRYKVTKRGQDVALRCDPISGHVSLYWYRQALGQGPEFLTYFNYEAQQDKSGLPNDRFSAERPEGSISTLTIQRTEQRDSAMYRCASSFNAGGSYNEQFFGPGTRLTVL.

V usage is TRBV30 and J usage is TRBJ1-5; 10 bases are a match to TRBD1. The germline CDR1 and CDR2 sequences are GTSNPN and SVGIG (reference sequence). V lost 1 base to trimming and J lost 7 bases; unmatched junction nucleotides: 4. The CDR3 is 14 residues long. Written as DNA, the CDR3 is TGTGCCTGGAGTGGGGGACAGGGGAGCCAGCCCCAGCATTTT. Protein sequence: CAWSGGQGSQPQHF.

The CDR3 loop is CASMVMAGGSGNIQYF. CDR3 sequence (DNA): TGTGCCAGCATGGTTATGGCGGGGGGATCTGGAAACATTCAGTACTTC. The gene calls are TRBV2 and TRBJ2-4; 8 nucleotides line up with TRBD2. Trimming at V came to 7 bases and at J to 6 bases, leaving 14 bases not matched to a gene. CDR1 and CDR2 from the germline V gene are SNHLY and FYNNEI. CDR3 length equals 16 residues.

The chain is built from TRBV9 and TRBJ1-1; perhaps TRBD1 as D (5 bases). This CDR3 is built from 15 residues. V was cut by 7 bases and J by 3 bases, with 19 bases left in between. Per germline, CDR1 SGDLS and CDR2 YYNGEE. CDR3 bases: TGTGCCAGCCATTCCCTGGGGGGGTCGGACACTGAAGCTTTCTTT. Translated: CASHSLGGSDTEAFF.

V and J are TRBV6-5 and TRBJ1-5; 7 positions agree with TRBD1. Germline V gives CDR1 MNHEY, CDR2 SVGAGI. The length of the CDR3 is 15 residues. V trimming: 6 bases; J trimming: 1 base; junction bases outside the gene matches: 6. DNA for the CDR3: TGTGCCAGCAGCTGGGACAGAAGAAGCAATCAGCCCCAGCATTTT. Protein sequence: CASSWDRRSNQPQHF.

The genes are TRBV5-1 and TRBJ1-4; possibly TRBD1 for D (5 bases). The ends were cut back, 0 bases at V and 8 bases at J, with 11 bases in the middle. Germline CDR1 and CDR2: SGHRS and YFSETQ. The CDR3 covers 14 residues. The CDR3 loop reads CASSLAGAGEKLFF. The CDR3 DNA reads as TGCGCCAGCAGCTTGGCTGGGGCGGGGGAAAAACTGTTTTTT.